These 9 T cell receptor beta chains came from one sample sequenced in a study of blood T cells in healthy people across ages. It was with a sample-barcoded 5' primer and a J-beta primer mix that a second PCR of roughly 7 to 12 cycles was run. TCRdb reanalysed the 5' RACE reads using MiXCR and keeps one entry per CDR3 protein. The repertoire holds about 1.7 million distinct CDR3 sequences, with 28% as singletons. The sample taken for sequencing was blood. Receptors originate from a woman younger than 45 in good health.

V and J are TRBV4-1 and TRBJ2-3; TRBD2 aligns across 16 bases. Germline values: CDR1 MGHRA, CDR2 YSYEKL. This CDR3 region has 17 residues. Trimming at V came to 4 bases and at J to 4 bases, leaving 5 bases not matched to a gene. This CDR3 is CASSLGLAGGQADTQYF. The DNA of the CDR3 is TGCGCCAGCAGCCTGGGACTAGCGGGGGGGCAGGCAGATACGCAGTATTTT.

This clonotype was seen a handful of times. In DNA, the CDR3 is TGCGCCAGCAGCTCCAATCCGGGGGGGTCCGGGGAGACCCAGTACTTC. Translating gives CASSSNPGGSGETQYF. The rearrangement uses TRBV5-1 and TRBJ2-5, with 8 bases fitting TRBD2. The CDR3 loop spans 16 amino acids. CDR1 is SGHRS, CDR2 YFSETQ, per germline. V lost 3 bases, J lost 5 bases, and 12 bases stayed unmatched.

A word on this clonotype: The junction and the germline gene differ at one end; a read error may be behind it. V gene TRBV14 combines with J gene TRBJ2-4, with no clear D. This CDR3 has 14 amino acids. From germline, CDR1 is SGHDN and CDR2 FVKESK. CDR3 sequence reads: CAGSRGSTKNIQYF. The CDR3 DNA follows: TGTGCCGGCAGCCGTGGCAGCACGAAAAACATTCAGTACTTC.

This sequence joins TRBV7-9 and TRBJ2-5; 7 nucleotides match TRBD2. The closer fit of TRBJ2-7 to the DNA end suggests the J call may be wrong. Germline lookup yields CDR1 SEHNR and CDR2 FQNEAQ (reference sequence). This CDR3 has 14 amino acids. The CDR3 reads CASSLTTSSVEQYF. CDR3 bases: TGTGCCAGCAGCCTGACGACTAGCTCTGTCGAGCAGTACTTC.

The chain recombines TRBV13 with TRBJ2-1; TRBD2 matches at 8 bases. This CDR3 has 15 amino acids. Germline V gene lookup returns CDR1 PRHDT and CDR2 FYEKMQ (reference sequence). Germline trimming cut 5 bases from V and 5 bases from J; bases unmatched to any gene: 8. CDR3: CASSPGVAGNNEQFF. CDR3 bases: TGTGCCAGCAGCCCTGGGGTAGCGGGGAACAATGAGCAGTTCTTC.

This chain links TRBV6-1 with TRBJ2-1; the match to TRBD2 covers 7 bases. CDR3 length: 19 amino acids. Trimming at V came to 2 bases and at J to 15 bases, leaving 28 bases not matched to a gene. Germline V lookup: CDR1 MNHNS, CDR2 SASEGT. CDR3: CASSEFFPPRWDYRAAGFF. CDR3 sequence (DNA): TGTGCCAGCAGTGAATTCTTCCCCCCCCGGTGGGACTACCGAGCGGCTGGGTTCTTC.

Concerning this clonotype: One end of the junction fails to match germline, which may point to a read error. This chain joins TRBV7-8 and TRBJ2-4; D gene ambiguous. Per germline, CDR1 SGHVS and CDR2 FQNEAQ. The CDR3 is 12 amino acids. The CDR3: CTSSFTQTERYF. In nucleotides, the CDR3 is TGTACCAGCAGCTTCACCCAGACCGAGCGGTACTTC.

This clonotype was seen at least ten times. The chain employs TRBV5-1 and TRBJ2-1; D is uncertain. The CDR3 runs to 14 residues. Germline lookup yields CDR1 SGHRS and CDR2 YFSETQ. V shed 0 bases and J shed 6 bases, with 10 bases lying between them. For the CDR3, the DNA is TGCGCCAGCAGCTTGGATGGTTTAGCCAATGAGCAGTTCTTC. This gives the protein CASSLDGLANEQFF.

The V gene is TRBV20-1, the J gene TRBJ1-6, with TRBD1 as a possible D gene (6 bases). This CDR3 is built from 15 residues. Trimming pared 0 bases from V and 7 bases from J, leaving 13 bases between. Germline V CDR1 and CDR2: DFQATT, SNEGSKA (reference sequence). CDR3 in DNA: TGCAGTGCTAGAGATTTCCAACAGGGAAATTCACCCCTCCACTTT. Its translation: CSARDFQQGNSPLHF.